This TCR beta chain was identified during a study of T cell clonotyping in hematopoietic cell transplantation. Study summary: Pretransplant recipient samples were taken after cytoreduction.

Time point noted: recipient sample about 28 days before transplant, after cytoreduction. Recipients were bled about 28 days pretransplant and at posttransplant days 30, 100, 180. The data were produced by immunoSEQ multiplex PCR, yet TCRdb's version contains in-frame clones alone and is incomplete. Of fewer than 50,000 clones listed, 80% to 90% were seen once; the top ten hold less than 6.5%. The CDR3 loop spans 16 amino acids. The germline V gene has CDR1 SGDLS and CDR2 YYNGEE. Trimming took off 2 bases at V and 6 bases at J, with 20 bases between the two ends. This chain links TRBV9 with TRBJ1-1; D unresolved. The specimen comprised peripheral blood mononuclear cells, sampled before stem cell transplant. This TCR was sampled from a man in his 60s with biphenotypic leukemia. Some clones in this sample may be carry-over from other donors' samples. In DNA, the CDR3 is TGTGCCAGCAGCGTTACCCGTGGGTGGGAAAGCTCTGAAGCTTTCTTT. This encodes CASSVTRGWESSEAFF.